Included here is one T cell receptor beta chain sequence, with context. Its antigen remains unidentified. This CDR3 spans 16 amino acids. Losses at the gene ends were 0 bases for V and 0 bases for J; bases not matched to a gene: 4. Germline V gives CDR1 LGHNA, CDR2 YNFKEQ. These data belong to a study of Graves' ophthalmopathy and Graves' hyperthyroidism. Using RNA transcripts, the TCR beta CDR3 regions were amplified. Scientists carried out first-round RT-PCR using HTBI primers and then a second-round multiplex PCR. One entry per CDR3 protein, called by TCRdb with MiXCR from the multiplex PCR reads. The profile shows about 240,000 distinct CDR3 sequences, around 42% of them singletons. Findings of the study overall: The model's prediction of ophthalmopathy progression had just over 70% sensitivity and approximately 76% specificity.

Sequencing was carried out using peripheral blood. This chain links TRBV4-2 with TRBJ1-1, with TRBD1 identical over 7 bases. The source of this sequence is an adult man with Graves' ophthalmopathy. The CDR3 DNA sequence: TGTGCCAGCAGCCAAGATTGGGGACAGTTGAACACTGAAGCTTTCTTT. Translating it yields CASSQDWGQLNTEAFF.